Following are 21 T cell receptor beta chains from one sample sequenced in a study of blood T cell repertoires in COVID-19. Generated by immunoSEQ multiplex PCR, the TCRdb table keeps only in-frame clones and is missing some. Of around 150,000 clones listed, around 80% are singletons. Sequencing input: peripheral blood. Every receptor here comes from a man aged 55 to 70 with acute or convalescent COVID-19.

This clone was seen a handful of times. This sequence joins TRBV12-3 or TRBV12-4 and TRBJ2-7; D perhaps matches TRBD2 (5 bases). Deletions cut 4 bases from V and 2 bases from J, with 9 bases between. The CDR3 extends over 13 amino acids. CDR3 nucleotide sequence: TGTGCCAGCAGTTATGGACTGGCCTACGAGCAGTACTTC. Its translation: CASSYGLAYEQYF.

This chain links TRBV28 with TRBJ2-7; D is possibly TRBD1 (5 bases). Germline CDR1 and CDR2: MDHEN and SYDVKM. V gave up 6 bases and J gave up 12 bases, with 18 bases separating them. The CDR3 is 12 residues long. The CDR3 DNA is TGTGCCAGCAGCCACCTTGACAGAGGTTCGTACTTC. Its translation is CASSHLDRGSYF.

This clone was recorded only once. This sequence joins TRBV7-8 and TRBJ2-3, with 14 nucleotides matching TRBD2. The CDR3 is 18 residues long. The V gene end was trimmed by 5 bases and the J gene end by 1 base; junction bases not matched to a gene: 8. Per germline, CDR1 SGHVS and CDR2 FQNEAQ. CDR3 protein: CASSTGTSGRWGTDTQYF. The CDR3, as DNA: TGTGCCAGCAGCACCGGGACTAGCGGGAGATGGGGCACAGATACGCAGTATTTT. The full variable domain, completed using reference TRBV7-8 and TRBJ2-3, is GAGVSQSPRYKVAKRGQDVALRCDPISGHVSLFWYQQALGQGPEFLTYFQNEAQLDKSGLPSDRFFAERPEGSVSTLKIQRTQQEDSAVYLCASSTGTSGRWGTDTQYFGPGTRLTVL.

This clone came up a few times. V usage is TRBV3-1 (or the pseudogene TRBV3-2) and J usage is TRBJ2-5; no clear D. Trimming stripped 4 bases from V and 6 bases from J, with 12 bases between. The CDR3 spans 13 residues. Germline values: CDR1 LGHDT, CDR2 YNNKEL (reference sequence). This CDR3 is CASSPSGAQTQYF. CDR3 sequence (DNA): TGTGCCAGCAGCCCCTCAGGCGCCCAGACCCAGTACTTC.

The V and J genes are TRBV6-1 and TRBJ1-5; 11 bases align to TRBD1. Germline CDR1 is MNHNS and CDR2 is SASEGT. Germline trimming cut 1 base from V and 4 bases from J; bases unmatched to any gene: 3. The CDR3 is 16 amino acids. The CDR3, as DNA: TGTGCCAGCAGTGAAGGGACAGGGGGCCTTAATCAGCCCCAGCATTTT. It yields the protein CASSEGTGGLNQPQHF.

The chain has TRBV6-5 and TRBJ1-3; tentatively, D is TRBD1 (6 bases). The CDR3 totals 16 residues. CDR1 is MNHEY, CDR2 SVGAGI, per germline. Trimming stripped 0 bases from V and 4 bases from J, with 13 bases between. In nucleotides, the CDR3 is TGTGCCAGCAGTTACTCGACTCCGGGACAAGGAAACACCATATATTTT. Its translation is CASSYSTPGQGNTIYF.

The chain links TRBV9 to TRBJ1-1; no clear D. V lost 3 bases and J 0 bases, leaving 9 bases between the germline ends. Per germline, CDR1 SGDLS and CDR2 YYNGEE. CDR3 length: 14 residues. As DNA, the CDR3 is TGTGCCAGCAGCGCAAACATGTTGAACACTGAAGCTTTCTTT. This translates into CASSANMLNTEAFF.

CDR3 sequence reads: CASSSDRAMNTEAFF. CDR3 bases: TGTGCCAGCAGTTCCGACAGGGCCATGAACACTGAAGCTTTCTTT. This chain joins TRBV6-5 and TRBJ1-1; TRBD1 aligns across 7 bases. This CDR3 is 15 amino acids long. The V gene end was trimmed by 4 bases and the J gene end by 0 bases; junction bases not matched to a gene: 5. The germline gives CDR1 MNHEY, CDR2 SVGAGI.

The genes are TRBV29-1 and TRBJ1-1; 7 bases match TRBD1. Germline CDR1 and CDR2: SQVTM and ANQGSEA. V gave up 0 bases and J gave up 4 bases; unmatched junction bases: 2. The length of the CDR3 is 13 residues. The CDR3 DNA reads TGCAGCGTTGAAGAGGCAGGGGGCACTGAAGCTTTCTTT. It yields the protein CSVEEAGGTEAFF.

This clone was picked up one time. Written as DNA, the CDR3 is TGTGCCAGCAGCGGTGGTCTCGATGGCTACACCTTC. Translating gives CASSGGLDGYTF. The chain couples TRBV28 to TRBJ1-2; D is undetermined. Trimming cost V 6 bases and J 6 bases, with 11 bases left between them. In germline, CDR1 is MDHEN, CDR2 SYDVKM. The CDR3 loop spans 12 amino acids.

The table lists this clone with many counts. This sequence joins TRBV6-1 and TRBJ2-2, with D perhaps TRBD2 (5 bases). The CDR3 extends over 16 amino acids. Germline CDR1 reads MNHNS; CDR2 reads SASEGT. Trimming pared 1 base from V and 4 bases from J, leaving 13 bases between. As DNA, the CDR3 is TGTGCCAGCAGTGAAGGGGGTACCCGGGGCACCGGGGAGCTGTTTTTT. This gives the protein CASSEGGTRGTGELFF.

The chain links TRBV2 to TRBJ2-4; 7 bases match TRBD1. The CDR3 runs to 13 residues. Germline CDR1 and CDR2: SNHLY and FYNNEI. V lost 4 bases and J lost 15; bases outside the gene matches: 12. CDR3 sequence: CASSGPGQAVWYF. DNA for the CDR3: TGTGCCAGCAGTGGCCCCGGACAGGCGGTCTGGTACTTC.

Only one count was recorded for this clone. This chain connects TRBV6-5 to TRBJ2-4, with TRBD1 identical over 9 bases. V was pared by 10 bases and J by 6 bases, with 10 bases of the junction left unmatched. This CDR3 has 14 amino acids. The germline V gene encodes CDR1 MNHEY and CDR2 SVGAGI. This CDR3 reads CATGDRAKLNIQYF. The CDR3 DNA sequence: TGTGCCACCGGGGACAGGGCCAAATTAAACATTCAGTACTTC.

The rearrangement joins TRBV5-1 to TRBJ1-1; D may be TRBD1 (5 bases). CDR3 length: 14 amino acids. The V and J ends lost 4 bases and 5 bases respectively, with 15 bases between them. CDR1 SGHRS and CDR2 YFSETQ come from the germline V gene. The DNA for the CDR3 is TGCGCCAGCAGCCCCCAGGGCATAGGAACTGAAGCTTTCTTT. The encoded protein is CASSPQGIGTEAFF.

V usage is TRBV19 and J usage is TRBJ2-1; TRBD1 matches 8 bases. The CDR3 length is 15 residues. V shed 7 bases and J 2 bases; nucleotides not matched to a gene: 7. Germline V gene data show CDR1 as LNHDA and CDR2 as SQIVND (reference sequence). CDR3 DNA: TGTGCCAGTAACTCACGACAGGGGCCCTACAATGAGCAGTTCTTC. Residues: CASNSRQGPYNEQFF.

Here the CDR3 reads CASSATDRAPSPRFF. The CDR3 bases are TGTGCCAGCAGTGCCACGGACAGGGCTCCTAGTCCTAGGTTCTTC. The chain carries TRBV2 and TRBJ2-1; TRBD1 matches at 8 bases. The CDR3 sequence is 15 residues long. Trimming took 4 bases from V and 15 from J; bases not matched to a gene: 17. Germline CDR1 and CDR2: SNHLY and FYNNEI.

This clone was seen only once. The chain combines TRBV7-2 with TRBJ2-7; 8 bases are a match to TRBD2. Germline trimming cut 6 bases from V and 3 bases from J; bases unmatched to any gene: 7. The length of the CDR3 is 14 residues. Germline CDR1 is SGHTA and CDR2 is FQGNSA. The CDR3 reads CASSSTSASYEQYF. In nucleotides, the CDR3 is TGTGCCAGCAGTTCGACTAGCGCTAGCTACGAGCAGTACTTC.

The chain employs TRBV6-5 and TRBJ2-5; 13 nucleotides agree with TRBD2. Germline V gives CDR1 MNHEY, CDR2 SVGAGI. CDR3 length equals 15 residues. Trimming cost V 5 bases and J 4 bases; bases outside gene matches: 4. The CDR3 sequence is CASSQGLAGRETQYF. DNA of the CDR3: TGTGCCAGCAGTCAGGGACTAGCGGGAAGAGAGACCCAGTACTTC.

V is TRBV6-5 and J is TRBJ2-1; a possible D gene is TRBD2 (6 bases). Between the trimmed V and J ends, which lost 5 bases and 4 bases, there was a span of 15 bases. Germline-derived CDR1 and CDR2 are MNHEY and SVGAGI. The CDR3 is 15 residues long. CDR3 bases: TGTGCCAGCAGTCCCGGGGCTAGCGTTTACAATGAGCAGTTCTTC. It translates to CASSPGASVYNEQFF.

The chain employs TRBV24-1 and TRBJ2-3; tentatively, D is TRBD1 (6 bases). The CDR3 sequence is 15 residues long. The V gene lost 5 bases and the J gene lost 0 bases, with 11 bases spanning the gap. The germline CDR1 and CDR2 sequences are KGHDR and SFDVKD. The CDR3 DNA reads TGTGCCACCAGTGGCTCGGACAGAAGCACAGATACGCAGTATTTT. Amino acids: CATSGSDRSTDTQYF.

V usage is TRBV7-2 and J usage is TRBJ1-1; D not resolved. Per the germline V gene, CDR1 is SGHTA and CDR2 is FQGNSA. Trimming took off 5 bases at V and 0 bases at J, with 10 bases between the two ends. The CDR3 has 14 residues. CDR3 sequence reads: CASSTGLMNTEAFF. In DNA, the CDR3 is TGTGCCAGCAGCACCGGACTGATGAACACTGAAGCTTTCTTT.